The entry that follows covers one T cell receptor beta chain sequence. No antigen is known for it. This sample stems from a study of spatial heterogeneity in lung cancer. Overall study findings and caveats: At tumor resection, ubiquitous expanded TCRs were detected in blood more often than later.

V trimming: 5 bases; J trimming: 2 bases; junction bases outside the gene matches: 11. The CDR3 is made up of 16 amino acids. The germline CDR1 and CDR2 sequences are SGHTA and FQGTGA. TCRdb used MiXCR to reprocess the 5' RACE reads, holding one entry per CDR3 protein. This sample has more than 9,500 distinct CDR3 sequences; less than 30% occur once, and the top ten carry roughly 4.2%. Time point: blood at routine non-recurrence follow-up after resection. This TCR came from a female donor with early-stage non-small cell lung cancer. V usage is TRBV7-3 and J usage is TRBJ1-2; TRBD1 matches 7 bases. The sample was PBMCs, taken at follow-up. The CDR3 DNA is TGTGCCAGCAGCACAGCCCGACAGGGTGGGAACTATGGCTACACCTTC. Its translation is CASSTARQGGNYGYTF.